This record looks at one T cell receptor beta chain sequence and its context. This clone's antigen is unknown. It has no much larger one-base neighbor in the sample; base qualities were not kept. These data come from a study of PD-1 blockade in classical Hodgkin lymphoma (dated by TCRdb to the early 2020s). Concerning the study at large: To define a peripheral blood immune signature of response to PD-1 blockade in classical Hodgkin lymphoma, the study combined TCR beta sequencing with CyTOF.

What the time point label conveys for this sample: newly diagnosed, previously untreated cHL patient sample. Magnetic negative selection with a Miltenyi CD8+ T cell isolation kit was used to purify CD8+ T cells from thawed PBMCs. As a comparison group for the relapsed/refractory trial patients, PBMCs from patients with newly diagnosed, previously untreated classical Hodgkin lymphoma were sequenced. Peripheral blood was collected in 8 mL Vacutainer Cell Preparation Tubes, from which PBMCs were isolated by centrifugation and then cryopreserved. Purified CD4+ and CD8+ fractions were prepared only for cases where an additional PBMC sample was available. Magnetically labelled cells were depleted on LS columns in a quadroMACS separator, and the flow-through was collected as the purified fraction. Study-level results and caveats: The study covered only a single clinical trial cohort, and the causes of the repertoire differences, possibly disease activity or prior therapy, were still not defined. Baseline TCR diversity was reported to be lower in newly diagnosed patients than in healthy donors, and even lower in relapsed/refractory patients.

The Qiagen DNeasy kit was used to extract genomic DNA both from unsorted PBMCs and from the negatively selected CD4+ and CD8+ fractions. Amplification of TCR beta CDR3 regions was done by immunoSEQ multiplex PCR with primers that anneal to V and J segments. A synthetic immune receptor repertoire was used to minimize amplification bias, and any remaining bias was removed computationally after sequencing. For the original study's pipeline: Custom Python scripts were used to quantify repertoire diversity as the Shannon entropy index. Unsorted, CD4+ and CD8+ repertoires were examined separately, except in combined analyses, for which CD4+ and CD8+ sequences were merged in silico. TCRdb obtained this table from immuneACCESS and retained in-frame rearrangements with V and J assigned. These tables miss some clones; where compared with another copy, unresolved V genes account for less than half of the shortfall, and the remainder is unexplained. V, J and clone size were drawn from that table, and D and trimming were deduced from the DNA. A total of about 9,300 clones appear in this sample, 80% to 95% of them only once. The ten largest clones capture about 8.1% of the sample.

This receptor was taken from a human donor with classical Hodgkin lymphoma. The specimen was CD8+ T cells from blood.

The sequenced DNA: TGCGCCAGCAGCCAGATCCTAGGGCCGGCTGGCTACACCTTC. The translation is CASSQILGPAGYTF. The sequence links TRBV4-1 to TRBJ1-2; confidence is insufficient to name the D gene. Its CDR3 holds 14 amino acids, cysteine through phenylalanine. Of the read, only the CDR3 DNA is kept; its 42 bases are in frame from base 1. Trimming takes 3 bases from V and 7 bases from J, and the germline ends sit 15 bases apart. From a lookup of the germline V gene, CDR1 and CDR2 are MGHRA and YSYEKL.